This entry lists 20 T cell receptor beta chains sequenced from one sample in a study of cytotoxic CD8 clonotypes in ibrutinib-treated CLL. The table came from immunoSEQ multiplex PCR; TCRdb's copy has only in-frame clones and leaves some out. This table holds approximately 320,000 clones, 60% to 80% found once. The input for sequencing was PBMCs, taken after 36 months of ibrutinib treatment. The receptors here all came from a human donor with chronic lymphocytic leukemia.

This CDR3 reads CAISGQGAYEQYF. The CDR3 coding sequence is TGTGCCATCAGCGGACAGGGGGCCTACGAGCAGTACTTC. J is TRBJ2-7 and V is TRBV10-3; 10 nucleotides line up with TRBD1. After removal of 6 bases from V and 2 bases from J, the junction contained 1 base not matched to a gene. The CDR3 is made up of 13 amino acids. Germline-derived CDR1 and CDR2 are ENHRY and SYGVKD.

The chain uses TRBV10-3 and TRBJ2-5; D remains unclear. The V gene's germline CDR1 is ENHRY and CDR2 SYGVKD. Trimming took off 0 bases at V and 4 bases at J, with 12 bases between the two ends. This CDR3 has 15 residues. CDR3 nucleotide sequence: TGTGCCATCAGTGAGTCGGTCAAACCAAGAGAGACCCAGTACTTC. This gives the protein CAISESVKPRETQYF.

This clone was observed a handful of times. The V and J genes are TRBV6-1 and TRBJ2-7, with a weak D call TRBD1 (6 bases). From germline, CDR1 is MNHNS and CDR2 SASEGT. This CDR3 has 16 amino acids. Deletions cut 2 bases from V and 4 bases from J, with 18 bases between. The CDR3 protein is CASSELSRAGEYEQYF. The CDR3 DNA reads TGTGCCAGCAGTGAACTATCACGGGCAGGGGAGTACGAGCAGTACTTC.

This sequence joins TRBV29-1 and TRBJ2-3; the D is unclear. V was cut by 3 bases and J by 2 bases, with 9 bases left in between. The CDR3 has 13 amino acids. Germline lookup yields CDR1 SQVTM and CDR2 ANQGSEA. Here the CDR3 reads CSVDVDHTDTQYF. CDR3 nucleotide sequence: TGCAGCGTTGATGTAGATCACACAGATACGCAGTATTTT.

The chain has TRBV7-2 and TRBJ2-2; 14 bases map to TRBD2. Per the germline V gene, CDR1 is SGHTA and CDR2 is FQGNSA. This CDR3 comprises 17 residues. The J segment lost 4 bases and the V segment lost 5 bases, leaving 6 bases of the junction unmatched. The CDR3 region is CASSPGLAGVITGELFF. The CDR3 DNA reads as TGTGCCAGCAGCCCGGGACTAGCGGGAGTCATCACCGGGGAGCTGTTTTTT.

In this sample, this clone turned up a few times. The gene calls are TRBV7-3 and TRBJ2-7, with D uncertain. This CDR3 comprises 12 residues. V was clipped by 5 bases and J by 7 bases, with 12 bases between them. Germline V gene lookup returns CDR1 SGHTA and CDR2 FQGTGA. The CDR3 DNA sequence: TGTGCCAGCAGCGAAACAAACGGAGAGCAGTACTTC. It specifies CASSETNGEQYF.

V gene TRBV28 combines with J gene TRBJ2-7; D gene unclear. Trimming pared 3 bases from V and 2 bases from J, leaving 14 bases between. CDR3 length: 15 residues. Looked up from germline, CDR1 is MDHEN and CDR2 is SYDVKM. The CDR3 nucleotides are TGTGCCAGCAGTTTTAGGGCAGTGGGAACCTACGAGCAGTACTTC. Its protein product is CASSFRAVGTYEQYF.

The rearrangement uses TRBV7-9 and TRBJ1-6; the D is unclear. CDR3 length: 14 residues. V dropped 5 bases and J dropped 7 bases, with 12 bases sitting between them. The germline gives CDR1 SEHNR, CDR2 FQNEAQ (reference sequence). The DNA of the CDR3 is TGTGCCAGCAGCGGGAACAAGAGGAATTCACCCCTCCACTTT. Protein product: CASSGNKRNSPLHF.

This sequence joins TRBV7-8 and TRBJ2-2; TRBD1 matches 7 bases. The CDR3 covers 16 residues. Losses at the gene ends were 1 base for V and 2 bases for J; bases not matched to a gene: 4. CDR1 and CDR2 (germline): SGHVS, FQNEAQ. As DNA, the CDR3 is TGTGCCAGCAGCTTAGTTCAGGGGGTAAACACCGGGGAGCTGTTTTTT. This sequence encodes CASSLVQGVNTGELFF.

The chain has TRBV9 and TRBJ2-1, with a weak D call TRBD1 (6 bases). The V gene's germline CDR1 is SGDLS and CDR2 YYNGEE. CDR3 length equals 15 residues. V lost 2 bases, J lost 9 bases, and 18 bases lay in between. This CDR3 reads CASSVNRETISEQFF. The CDR3 nucleotides are TGTGCCAGCAGCGTTAACAGGGAGACGATTAGTGAGCAGTTCTTC.

The chain uses TRBV4-1 and TRBJ2-7, with D possibly TRBD1 on 6 matching bases. The CDR3 totals 15 residues. The germline gives CDR1 MGHRA, CDR2 YSYEKL. V lost 0 bases and J 3 bases, leaving 12 bases between the germline ends. CDR3: CASSQEGTPHYEQYF. The CDR3, as DNA: TGCGCCAGCAGCCAAGAGGGGACACCACACTACGAGCAGTACTTC.

The CDR3 nucleotides read TGCAGCGCTTCAAGGGAGGGCACTGAAGCTTTCTTT. It encodes CSASREGTEAFF. The chain uses TRBV29-1 and TRBJ1-1; D is ambiguous. V shed 7 bases and J shed 4 bases, with 13 bases lying between them. The germline V gene has CDR1 SQVTM and CDR2 ANQGSEA. The CDR3 sequence is 12 residues long.

The rearrangement joins TRBV7-2 to TRBJ1-1; 11 bases line up with TRBD1. After removal of 4 bases from V and 2 bases from J, the junction contained 6 bases not matched to a gene. Germline CDR1 is SGHTA and CDR2 is FQGNSA. This CDR3 spans 16 amino acids. CDR3 DNA sequence: TGTGCCAGCAGCTCTTTCGGGACAGGGGGAAACACTGAAGCTTTCTTT. Translating gives CASSSFGTGGNTEAFF.

The V call is TRBV10-1, the J call TRBJ1-5; 7 bases match TRBD1. V lost 3 bases and J lost 3; bases outside the gene matches: 5. Germline CDR1 reads WNHNN; CDR2 reads SYGVQD (reference sequence). There are 15 residues in the CDR3. The CDR3, as DNA: TGCGCCAGCAGTGAAGGCAGGGGGTTCAATCAGCCCCAGCATTTT. This translates into CASSEGRGFNQPQHF.

The chain joins TRBV15 to TRBJ2-1; 8 positions match TRBD2. Germline V gene lookup returns CDR1 LNHNV and CDR2 YYDKDF (reference sequence). The length of the CDR3 is 16 residues. V shed 1 base, J shed 7 bases, and the junction held 9 bases outside the gene matches. The DNA of the CDR3 is TGTGCCACCAGCAGAGCACCGGCGGGGGGTTCAAATGAGCAGTTCTTC. It codes for CATSRAPAGGSNEQFF.

This clone was recorded once. J is TRBJ1-4 and V is TRBV21-1; the table's D gene call, TRBD1, was not cross checked with the DNA. TRBV21-1 is tagged as a pseudogene. The CDR3 extends over 14 amino acids. The CDR3 is CATVKQGPNEKLFF. CDR3 coding DNA: TGTGCCACAGTAAAACAGGGACCTAATGAAAAACTGTTTTTT.

The gene calls are TRBV28 and TRBJ2-1; D not certain. The CDR3 is made up of 10 amino acids. Trimming removed 6 bases at V and 5 bases at J, with 2 bases between. From germline, CDR1 is MDHEN and CDR2 SYDVKM. This chain's CDR3 is CASRDNEQFF. The DNA of the CDR3 is TGTGCCAGCAGGGACAATGAGCAGTTCTTC.

The J gene is TRBJ2-3, the V gene TRBV2; TRBD1 is a possible D gene (5 bases). Trimming shortened V by 6 bases and J by 0 bases, and 13 bases separated the two germline ends. This CDR3 contains 15 residues. Germline CDR1 SNHLY, CDR2 FYNNEI. CDR3 coding DNA: TGTGCCAGCAGGGGTCACAGGACGAGCACAGATACGCAGTATTTT. Translated: CASRGHRTSTDTQYF.

The chain joins TRBV9 to TRBJ2-2; 7 nucleotides match TRBD1. The CDR3 has 13 amino acids. Trimming removed 6 bases from V and 4 bases from J; junction bases left unmatched: 3. Germline V gives CDR1 SGDLS, CDR2 YYNGEE. The CDR3: CASNPGGTGELFF. The CDR3 DNA reads TGTGCCAGCAACCCAGGGGGCACCGGGGAGCTGTTTTTT.

The CDR3 DNA sequence: TGTGCCAGCAGCTCTACAGGTTTCGCCGGGGAGCTGTTTTTT. Amino acids: CASSSTGFAGELFF. The gene calls are TRBV5-4 and TRBJ2-2, with D perhaps matching TRBD1 (5 bases). Trimming shortened V by 3 bases and J by 6 bases, and 12 bases separated the two germline ends. CDR3 length: 14 amino acids. In germline, CDR1 is SGHNT, CDR2 YYREEE (reference sequence).